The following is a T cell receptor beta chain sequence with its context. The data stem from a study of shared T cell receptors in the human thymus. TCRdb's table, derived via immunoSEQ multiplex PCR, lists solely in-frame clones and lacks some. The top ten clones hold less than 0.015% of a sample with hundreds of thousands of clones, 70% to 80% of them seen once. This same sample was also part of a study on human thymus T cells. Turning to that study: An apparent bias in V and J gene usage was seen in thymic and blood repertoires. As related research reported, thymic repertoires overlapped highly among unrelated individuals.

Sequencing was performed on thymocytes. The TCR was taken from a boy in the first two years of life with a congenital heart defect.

This chain's CDR3 is CASSFPGPLAGGTDTQYF. In DNA, the CDR3 is TGTGCCAGCAGTTTCCCGGGGCCCCTAGCGGGAGGCACAGATACGCAGTATTTT. This sequence joins TRBV27 and TRBJ2-3; 10 bases are shared with TRBD2. Per germline, CDR1 MNHEY and CDR2 SMNVEV (reference sequence). This CDR3 has 18 residues. With 3 bases clipped from V and 1 base from J, the junction kept 10 bases outside the gene matches.